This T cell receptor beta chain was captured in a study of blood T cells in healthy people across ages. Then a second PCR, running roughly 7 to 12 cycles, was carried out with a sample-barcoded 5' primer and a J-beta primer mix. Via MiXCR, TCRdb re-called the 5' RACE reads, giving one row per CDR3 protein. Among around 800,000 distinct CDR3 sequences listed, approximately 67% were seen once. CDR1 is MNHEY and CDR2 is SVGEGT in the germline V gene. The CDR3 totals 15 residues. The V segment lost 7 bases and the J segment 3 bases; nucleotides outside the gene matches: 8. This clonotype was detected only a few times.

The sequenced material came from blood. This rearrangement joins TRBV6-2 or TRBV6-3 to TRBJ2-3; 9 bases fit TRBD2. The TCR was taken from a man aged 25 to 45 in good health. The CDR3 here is CASISGLAKTDTQYF. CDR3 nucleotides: TGTGCCAGCATCTCCGGACTAGCGAAGACAGATACGCAGTATTTT.